Listed below are T cell receptor beta chains from one sample, sequenced in a study of beta chain features in type 1 diabetes. Sequencing was performed with immunoSEQ multiplex PCR; in TCRdb, only in-frame clones are kept and a portion is missing. The sample has around 250,000 clones, 27% seen once. Material: central memory CD4+ T cells from blood. The receptors come from a man aged 25 to 45 in good health. The CDR3 runs from the conserved cysteine through the conserved F or W. A D gene is named only where the DNA matches it firmly. The size entry is marked missing in some rows and otherwise reads once, few, many or a size class.

clone_size d_call j_call v_call cdr3_aa cdr3_nt
- - TRBJ2-3 TRBV29-1 CSVVSPRLGTDTQYF TGCAGCGTTGTATCCCCCCGTTTGGGGACAGATACGCAGTATTTT
- TRBD1 TRBJ2-1 TRBV29-1 CSVGQGSYNEQFF TGCAGCGTTGGACAGGGATCCTACAATGAGCAGTTCTTC
- TRBD2 TRBJ2-1 TRBV6-5 CASSGLAYEQFF TGTGCCAGCTCGGGACTAGCATACGAGCAGTTCTTC
- - TRBJ2-7 TRBV15 CATSRVDSYEQYF TGTGCCACCAGCAGAGTGGATTCCTACGAGCAGTACTTC
- TRBD2 TRBJ2-3 TRBV30 CAWRGLAVVDTQYF TGTGCCTGGAGGGGACTAGCGGTGGTAGATACGCAGTATTTT
- - TRBJ2-7 TRBV29-1 CSVGRNSYEQYF TGCAGCGTTGGGCGGAACTCCTACGAGCAGTACTTC
few - TRBJ2-3 TRBV5-4 CASSFGLGKYF TGTGCCAGCAGCTTTGGCCTGGGGAAGTATTTT
- - TRBJ1-1 TRBV30 CAWIRKGTEAFF TGTGCCTGGATCCGTAAGGGGACGGAAGCTTTCTTT
- TRBD2 TRBJ2-1 TRBV7-2 CASSLGVGGRSGYEQFF TGTGCCAGCAGCTTAGGGGTTGGCGGGAGGTCAGGCTATGAGCAGTTCTTC
few - TRBJ2-6 TRBV30 CAWSAFSGANVLTF TGTGCCTGGAGTGCCTTCTCTGGGGCCAACGTCCTGACTTTC
few - TRBJ1-1 TRBV6-6 CASRIHQEAFF TGTGCCAGCAGGATACATCAAGAAGCTTTCTTT
few - TRBJ2-1 TRBV30 CAWSVKTGEQFF TGTGCCTGGAGTGTAAAGACAGGTGAGCAGTTCTTC
- TRBD1 TRBJ1-2 TRBV5-1 CASSLEGQPTYGYTF TGCGCCAGCAGCTTGGAGGGACAGCCGACCTATGGCTACACCTTC
- - TRBJ2-1 TRBV18 CASSPQGSPYNEQFF TGTGCCAGCTCACCGCAGGGTAGTCCCTACAATGAGCAGTTCTTC
few - TRBJ2-7 TRBV5-1 CASSLTGSPQYF TGCGCCAGCAGCCTAACAGGGTCGCCGCAGTACTTC
- TRBD2 TRBJ2-5 TRBV5-1 CASSLARGDQETQYF TGCGCCAGCAGCCTAGCCCGGGGGGACCAAGAGACCCAGTACTTC
- TRBD2 TRBJ2-5 TRBV29-1 CSVTGTSGSGVQETQYF TGCAGCGTGACCGGGACTAGCGGGAGCGGGGTCCAAGAGACCCAGTACTTC
few TRBD1 TRBJ2-5 TRBV7-9 CASSPPGTGRQETQYF TGTGCCAGCAGCCCTCCCGGGACAGGGAGGCAAGAGACCCAGTACTTC
- - TRBJ2-3 TRBV7-2 CASSPSGPPPNTQYF TGTGCCAGCAGCCCGTCGGGACCCCCACCGAATACGCAGTATTTT
- TRBD2 TRBJ2-1 TRBV27 CASSLRPSGTSPNEQFF TGTGCCAGCAGTTTACGGCCTAGCGGGACCTCGCCTAATGAGCAGTTCTTC
- - TRBJ2-3 TRBV7-2 CASSLGADTQYF TGTGCCAGCAGCTTGGGTGCAGATACGCAGTATTTT
- TRBD2 TRBJ2-5 TRBV7-2 CASSLVAGDRQTQYF TGTGCCAGCAGCCTAGTAGCGGGAGATAGGCAGACCCAGTACTTC
few TRBD1 TRBJ2-7 TRBV5-1 CASSSGTGVREQYF TGCGCCAGCAGCTCCGGTACAGGGGTACGGGAGCAGTACTTC
few - TRBJ2-3 TRBV7-2 CASSLGLNTDTQYF TGTGCCAGCAGCTTAGGCCTGAACACAGATACGCAGTATTTT
once - TRBJ2-5 TRBV7-2 CASSLTRETQYF TGTGCCAGCAGCCTAACCCGAGAGACCCAGTACTTC
- - TRBJ2-5 TRBV10-3 CAISESAGQETQYF TGTGCCATCAGTGAGTCGGCAGGGCAAGAGACCCAGTACTTC
- - TRBJ2-1 TRBV5-5 CASSMRDTVIYNEQFF TGTGCCAGCTCCATGAGGGATACGGTGATCTACAATGAGCAGTTCTTC
few - TRBJ2-5 TRBV11-2 CASSLLLEKTQYF TGTGCCAGCAGCTTACTTTTAGAAAAGACCCAGTACTTC
many - TRBJ2-7 TRBV9 CASSVATNSYEQYF TGTGCCAGCAGCGTAGCGACGAACAGCTACGAGCAGTACTTC
- - TRBJ2-5 TRBV20-1 CSASPGETQYF TGCAGTGCTAGCCCGGGGGAGACCCAGTACTTC
few TRBD1 TRBJ2-3 TRBV7-2 CASSRTGGTDTQYF TGTGCCAGCAGCCGGACAGGGGGCACAGATACGCAGTATTTT
- TRBD1 TRBJ1-1 TRBV10-1 CASRATGLSEAFF TGCGCCAGCAGGGCGACAGGGCTTAGTGAAGCTTTCTTT
few - TRBJ2-3 TRBV6-1 CASSAYRDSLDTQYF TGTGCCAGCAGTGCCTACCGGGACTCCCTAGATACGCAGTATTTT
- - TRBJ2-7 TRBV7-2 CASSSRHRDYEQYF TGTGCCAGCAGCTCCCGTCACAGAGATTACGAGCAGTACTTC
few - TRBJ1-5 TRBV30 CAWAPLGSNQPQHF TGTGCCTGGGCCCCTTTGGGTAGCAATCAGCCCCAGCATTTT
- - TRBJ2-7 TRBV5-1 CASSLGTASYEQYF TGCGCCAGCAGCTTGGGGACAGCTTCCTACGAGCAGTACTTC
many - TRBJ1-1 TRBV29-1 CSVILGPQRTEAFF TGCAGCGTGATACTTGGACCTCAGCGGACTGAAGCTTTCTTT
few - TRBJ1-3 TRBV19 CASSTPGNTIYF TGTGCCAGTAGTACTCCAGGGAACACCATATATTTT
few TRBD2 TRBJ2-3 TRBV7-9 CASSPPRAGGKDTQYF TGTGCCAGCAGCCCGCCGCGGGCGGGAGGGAAAGATACGCAGTATTTT
few TRBD1 TRBJ1-6 TRBV18 CASSPNVWGQGSSNSPLHF TGTGCCAGCTCACCAAATGTTTGGGGACAGGGGAGTAGTAATTCACCCCTCCACTTT
- TRBD2 TRBJ2-1 TRBV27 CASRRLAGYYNEQFF TGTGCCAGCAGGAGACTAGCGGGATACTACAATGAGCAGTTCTTC
- TRBD1 TRBJ2-1 TRBV7-2 CASSVDRGRNEQFF TGTGCCAGCAGCGTAGACAGGGGGCGGAATGAGCAGTTCTTC
many - TRBJ2-3 TRBV30 CAWTRADTQYF TGTGCCTGGACTAGAGCAGATACGCAGTATTTT
few - TRBJ2-3 TRBV30 CAWSVGIVTDTQYF TGTGCCTGGAGTGTAGGGATAGTTACAGATACGCAGTATTTT
few - TRBJ2-2 TRBV4-3 CASSHGQKNGELFF TGCGCCAGCAGCCATGGACAGAAAAACGGGGAGCTGTTTTTT
- TRBD2 TRBJ2-1 TRBV7-2 CASSLGTREGEQFF TGTGCCAGCAGCTTAGGGACCCGGGAGGGTGAGCAGTTCTTC
few TRBD2 TRBJ2-7 TRBV28 CASSLGLADSYEQYF TGTGCCAGCAGCCTAGGACTAGCCGATTCCTACGAGCAGTACTTC
- TRBD2 TRBJ2-1 TRBV7-2 CASSLAVLAGEQFF TGTGCCAGCAGCTTAGCGGTGCTAGCGGGAGAGCAGTTCTTC
few TRBD2 TRBJ2-5 TRBV5-4 CASSLGRAGGPDETQYF TGTGCCAGCAGCTTGGGTAGAGCGGGAGGCCCAGACGAGACCCAGTACTTC